Below are 11 T cell receptor beta chains sequenced from a single sample in a study of CD4 T cells in relation to SARS-CoV-2 and coronaviruses. Profiled with immunoSEQ multiplex PCR; TCRdb holds only in-frame clones, not every one. The table records tens of thousands of clones, about three quarters of them present only once. Their target antigens are unknown. The sequenced material came from memory CD4+ T cells from PBMCs, cultured in vitro. Receptors originate from an adult with COVID-19.

This chain links TRBV5-1 with TRBJ2-3; possible D gene TRBD1, 5 bases. The CDR3 spans 15 residues. Trimming left V 4 bases short and J 4 bases short, with 16 bases between. Per the germline V gene, CDR1 is SGHRS and CDR2 is YFSETQ. The CDR3 loop is CASSVTAGYPDTQYF. As DNA, the CDR3 is TGCGCCAGCAGCGTCACTGCAGGGTACCCAGATACGCAGTATTTT.

The chain employs TRBV12-3 or TRBV12-4 and TRBJ1-5; D not resolved. This CDR3 is 13 amino acids long. Trimming left V 1 base short and J 4 bases short, with 5 bases between. CDR3 protein: CASSLESNQPQHF. The CDR3 DNA reads TGTGCCAGCAGTTTAGAGTCAAATCAGCCCCAGCATTTT.

The rearrangement links TRBV15 to TRBJ2-5; 10 nucleotides agree with TRBD2. Germline V gene sequence: CDR1 LNHNV, CDR2 YYDKDF (reference sequence). The CDR3 extends over 16 amino acids. Trimming cost V 0 bases and J 13 bases; bases outside gene matches: 14. CDR3 residues: CATSRDITSGITYRYF. The CDR3, as DNA: TGTGCCACCAGCAGAGATATCACTAGCGGGATAACTTATAGGTACTTC.

V is TRBV11-2 and J is TRBJ2-7, with D possibly being TRBD1 or TRBD2 (5 bases each). The V gene's germline CDR1 is SGHAT and CDR2 FQNNGV. V lost 1 base and J lost 2, with 12 bases in between. The CDR3 is made up of 15 amino acids. Written as DNA, the CDR3 is TGTGCCAGCAGCTTAGGGGACCGCGGAACCTACGAGCAGTACTTC. Translation gives CASSLGDRGTYEQYF.

As regards this clone: Other DNA sequences in this specimen translate into the identical CDR3. The DNA for the CDR3 is TGTGCCAGCAGCTTAGGGAGCACAGATACGCAGTATTTT. It is translated as CASSLGSTDTQYF. The rearrangement uses TRBV7-2 and TRBJ2-3; D unresolved. The CDR3 covers 13 residues. Germline V gene data show CDR1 as SGHTA and CDR2 as FQGNSA. Deletions cut 1 base from V and 0 bases from J, with 2 bases between.

This chain links TRBV29-1 with TRBJ2-2; possibly TRBD1 or TRBD2 for D (5 bases each). Trimming shortened V by 8 bases and J by 3 bases, and 10 bases separated the two germline ends. CDR1 and CDR2 from the germline V gene are SQVTM and ANQGSEA. This CDR3 has 12 amino acids. This chain's CDR3 is CSSRGDTGELFF. CDR3 bases: TGCAGCTCCCGAGGGGACACCGGGGAGCTGTTTTTT.

The chain employs TRBV7-9 and TRBJ2-1, with TRBD1 identical over 8 bases. In germline, CDR1 is SEHNR, CDR2 FQNEAQ (reference sequence). Losses at the gene ends were 5 bases for V and 7 bases for J; bases not matched to a gene: 7. This CDR3 contains 14 residues. The CDR3, as DNA: TGTGCCAGCAGCCGGACAGGGAAGGGGAATGAGCAGTTCTTC. It is translated as CASSRTGKGNEQFF.

The chain employs TRBV21-1 and TRBJ2-7; TRBD2 is taken as the D call from the table, unchecked against the DNA. TRBV21-1 represents a pseudogene. The CDR3 runs to 17 residues. This CDR3 reads CASSEWIPSGYSYEQYF. DNA of the CDR3: TGTGCCAGCAGCGAATGGATCCCTAGCGGATACTCCTACGAGCAGTACTTC.

The chain employs TRBV19 and TRBJ2-1, with D tentatively TRBD2 (6 bases). V shed 4 bases and J shed 5 bases, with 15 bases lying between them. The CDR3 runs 15 residues. Per the germline V gene, CDR1 is LNHDA and CDR2 is SQIVND (reference sequence). CDR3 nucleotides: TGTGCCAGTAGTACCGGGAAGCGGGTGGACAATGAGCAGTTCTTC. Translation: CASSTGKRVDNEQFF.

V and J are TRBV18 and TRBJ2-1; unclear D gene. From germline, CDR1 is KGHSH and CDR2 LQKENI. The CDR3 sequence is 14 residues long. The germline V and J ends were trimmed by 0 bases and 3 bases, with 6 bases remaining between them. The CDR3 nucleotides are TGTGCCAGCTCACCACCGTCCAACTACAATGAGCAGTTCTTC. This gives the protein CASSPPSNYNEQFF.

This clone came up a few times. The chain is built from TRBV21-1 and TRBJ1-4. TRBV21-1 is reported as a pseudogene. The CDR3 is 12 amino acids. The CDR3 DNA reads TGTGCCAGCAGCACCCGCCGGAAGAAACTGTTTTTT. Protein product: CASSTRRKKLFF.